One and the same sample provided the 4 T cell receptor beta chains below, sequenced in a study of human T cells and chemical hapten exposure. Time point reported: patch test 2, 6 weeks after DPC sensitization. Indicated treatment: therapeutic diphenylcyclopropenone sensitization with weekly scalp DPC. From the RACE reads, TCRdb called clonotypes with MiXCR, one entry per CDR3 protein. The table lists about 70,000 distinct CDR3 sequences, over 6.5% of them singletons. The sequences come from whole blood, collected in connection with sensitization to the hapten diphenylcyclopropenone (DPC). The source is a woman between 50 and 59 years old with alopecia areata. Some clones in this sample may be carry-over from other donors' samples.

The CDR3 sequence: CASRNRGSSTDTQYF. The CDR3 DNA reads as TGTGCCAGCAGAAATCGGGGGTCTAGCACAGATACGCAGTATTTT. This chain links TRBV7-8 with TRBJ2-3, with a possible D match to TRBD2 (6 bases). V was pared by 6 bases and J by 0 bases, with 13 bases between. The CDR3 has 15 residues. The V gene's germline CDR1 is SGHVS and CDR2 FQNEAQ.

This clonotype was seen a few times. V gene TRBV6-5 combines with J gene TRBJ1-1; D is undetermined. Germline V gene lookup returns CDR1 MNHEY and CDR2 SVGAGI. V was pared by 4 bases and J by 5 bases, with 11 bases between. The CDR3 covers 13 residues. CDR3 protein: CASSSESATEAFF. In nucleotides, the CDR3 is TGTGCCAGCAGTTCCGAATCGGCAACTGAAGCTTTCTTT.

This clonotype has at least ten counts. The rearrangement uses TRBV7-2 and TRBJ1-5; TRBD1 aligns across 7 bases. Germline loops: CDR1 SGHTA, CDR2 FQGNSA. The CDR3 length is 13 residues. Trimming cost V 6 bases and J 5 bases; bases outside gene matches: 4. The CDR3 bases are TGTGCCAGCAGTCGACAGGGTGATCAGCCCCAGCATTTT. Protein product: CASSRQGDQPQHF.

This clonotype appeared a few times. J is TRBJ1-1 and V is TRBV29-1; D might be TRBD1 (6 bases). Germline V gene lookup returns CDR1 SQVTM and CDR2 ANQGSEA. V lost 6 bases to trimming and J lost 4 bases, with 9 bases between them. The CDR3 consists of 11 residues. CDR3 residues: CSVATGTEAFF. As DNA, the CDR3 is TGCAGCGTGGCGACAGGCACTGAAGCTTTCTTT.